This TCR beta chain was sequenced in a study of cytomegalovirus exposure and HLA in healthy donors. Background on the study: Assignment to the Caucasian-associated ancestry cluster applied to 81% of the approximately 390 genotyped donors.

Study results and caveats: In a later analysis, across HLA loci, associated TCR counts were highest for DRB1, lowest for HLA-C. Roughly uniform depth of sequencing across donors was assumed in presence/absence analyses. The records held CMV serostatus as the only immune exposure information.

PCR primers comprised 60 Vbeta and 13 Jbeta primers. Assay used: immunoSEQ multiplex PCR; TCRdb lists only in-frame clones, some missing. The table lists roughly 100,000 clones, 77% of them singletons. V was pared by 2 bases and J by 6 bases, with 6 bases of the junction left unmatched. The CDR3 spans 15 residues. Germline V CDR1 and CDR2: ENHRY, SYGVKD. About this clone: As yet, its antigen is unknown.

Sequences were obtained from PBMCs. This TCR was recovered from a male donor in good health and CMV-seropositive. V and J are TRBV10-3 and TRBJ2-3; 9 bases match TRBD2. CDR3 nucleotide sequence: TGTGCCATCAGTGAGAGGGTAGCGGGAGTGGATACGCAGTATTTT. This gives the protein CAISERVAGVDTQYF.